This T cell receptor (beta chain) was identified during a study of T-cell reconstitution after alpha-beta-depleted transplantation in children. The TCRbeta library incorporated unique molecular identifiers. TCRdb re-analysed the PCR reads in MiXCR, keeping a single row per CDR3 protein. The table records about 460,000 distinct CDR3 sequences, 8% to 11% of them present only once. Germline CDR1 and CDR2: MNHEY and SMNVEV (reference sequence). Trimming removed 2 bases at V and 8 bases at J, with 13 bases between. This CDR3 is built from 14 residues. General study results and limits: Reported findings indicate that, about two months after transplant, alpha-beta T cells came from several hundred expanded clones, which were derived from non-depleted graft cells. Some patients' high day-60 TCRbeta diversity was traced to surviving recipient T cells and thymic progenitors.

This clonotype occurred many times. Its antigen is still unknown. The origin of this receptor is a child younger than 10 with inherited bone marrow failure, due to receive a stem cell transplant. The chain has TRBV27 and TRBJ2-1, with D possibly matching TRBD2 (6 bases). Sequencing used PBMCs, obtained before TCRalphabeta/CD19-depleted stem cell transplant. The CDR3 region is CASSLIGGIDEQFF. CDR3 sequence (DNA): TGTGCCAGCAGTTTAATCGGCGGGATCGATGAGCAGTTCTTC.